These 31 T cell receptor beta chains originate from one sample sequenced in a study of CD8+CD57+ T cells in acquired aplastic anemia (dated by TCRdb to about 2018). The sequencing machine was an Illumina HiSeq 2000. Genomic DNA served as template for TCR beta VDJ combination and CDR3 sequence profiling. Using fastp trimming at Q25 and MiXCR clonotype assembly, TCRdb reanalyzed the public sequencing data and kept in-frame beta chains. Each entry merges the rows of one CDR3 protein and shows their most common DNA and genes. Across this sample there are 100,000 to 150,000 distinct CDR3 sequences, with 45% to 60% seen only once. 25% to 35% of the sample belongs to the ten largest clones. Patients chosen for sequencing had shown expansion of CD8+CD57+ cells by flow cytometry. Sequenced material: sorted CD4+, CD8+, or CD8+CD57+ T cells (not recorded which) from PBMCs. Receptors were obtained from a human donor with aplastic anemia.

This clonotype was picked up one time. V and J are TRBV7-2 and TRBJ2-2; the D is unclear. The CDR3 consists of 15 residues. Germline-derived CDR1 and CDR2 are SGHTA and FQGNSA. The V end was cut by 4 bases, the J end by 5 bases, with 14 bases between. The CDR3: CASSSTVALTGELFF. CDR3 DNA sequence: TGTGCCAGCAGCTCGACCGTCGCTTTGACCGGGGAGCTGTTTTTT.

V is TRBV5-1 and J is TRBJ1-4; 9 bases map to TRBD1. The CDR3 has 17 residues. CDR1 and CDR2 (germline): SGHRS, YFSETQ. V lost 2 bases, J lost 3 bases, and 8 bases stayed unmatched. The CDR3 DNA sequence: TGCGCCAGCAGCTTAGTCCCGGGACAGGGACCTAATGAAAAACTGTTTTTT. Encoded protein: CASSLVPGQGPNEKLFF.

The sample holds many counts of this clonotype. The chain combines TRBV12-3 or TRBV12-4 with TRBJ2-1, with D unresolved. CDR3 length equals 12 residues. V was clipped by 6 bases and J by 8 bases, with 11 bases between them. The CDR3 nucleotides are TGTGCCAGCAGCTTTGCTGTAGATGAGCAGTTCTTC. Protein: CASSFAVDEQFF.

This clonotype was seen more than once but under ten times. CDR3 DNA sequence: TGTGCCAGCAGTTACTCGAGAGATCGACAGGGAATATACAATGAGCAGTTCTTC. Translating gives CASSYSRDRQGIYNEQFF. The chain has TRBV6-2 or TRBV6-3 and TRBJ2-1; 7 nucleotides match TRBD1. The CDR3 totals 18 residues. Per germline, CDR1 MNHEY and CDR2 SVGEGT. V lost 0 bases and J lost 4; bases outside the gene matches: 12.

The V call is TRBV24-1, the J call TRBJ1-3; no firm D call. The CDR3 spans 13 residues. Germline CDR1 KGHDR, CDR2 SFDVKD. Trimming pared 4 bases from V and 7 bases from J, leaving 10 bases between. The CDR3 loop reads CATSDPVGNTIYF. For the CDR3, the DNA is TGTGCCACCAGTGACCCCGTTGGGAACACCATATATTTT.

This clonotype was observed a handful of times. This chain connects TRBV12-3 or TRBV12-4 to TRBJ2-5, with 8 bases lining up with TRBD2. This CDR3 contains 15 residues. The ends lost 2 bases at V and 7 bases at J; junction bases unmatched: 9. The CDR3 DNA reads TGTGCCAGCAGTTTAAGAGCGGGGGTTAGTGGGACCCAGTACTTC. This translates into CASSLRAGVSGTQYF.

This clonotype turned up a few times. The chain has TRBV24-1 and TRBJ2-5, with TRBD1 as a possible D gene (6 bases). Germline V CDR1 and CDR2: KGHDR, SFDVKD. The CDR3 runs 11 residues. Trimming removed 0 bases from V and 13 bases from J, with 8 bases in between. The CDR3, as DNA: TGTGCCACCAGTGATTTGACAGGGTGGTACTTC. As protein: CATSDLTGWYF.

This clonotype has only one observation. The junction departs from germline at one end; a sequencing error may be responsible. This chain connects TRBV10-3 to TRBJ2-1; TRBD2 aligns across 14 bases. The V gene's germline CDR1 is ENHRY and CDR2 SYGVKD. This CDR3 has 13 amino acids. The CDR3 DNA is TGTGCTTCGGGACTAGCGGGAGACAATGAGCAGTCCTTC. It yields the protein CASGLAGDNEQSF.

This clonotype appeared a single time. This chain joins TRBV14 and TRBJ1-6; 9 nucleotides agree with TRBD1. The CDR3 has 13 amino acids. V lost 8 bases, J lost 9 bases, and 5 bases stayed unmatched. Germline values: CDR1 SGHDN, CDR2 FVKESK. The CDR3 spells CASATGGTSPLHF. CDR3 DNA sequence: TGTGCCAGCGCGACAGGGGGGACTTCACCCCTCCACTTT.

In this sample, this clonotype turned up many times. This chain connects TRBV7-9 to TRBJ2-5; perhaps TRBD2 as D (5 bases). The V end lost 5 bases, the J end lost 5 bases, and 15 bases lay between the germline ends. The CDR3 covers 14 residues. CDR1 is SEHNR and CDR2 is FQNEAQ in the germline V gene (reference sequence). The CDR3 sequence: CASSSKTSRETQYF. CDR3 nucleotides: TGTGCCAGCAGCAGCAAAACTAGTAGGGAGACCCAGTACTTC.

The chain links TRBV25-1 to TRBJ2-1; 8 bases match TRBD2. In germline, CDR1 is MGHDK, CDR2 SYGVNS. Trimming removed 2 bases from V and 6 bases from J; junction bases left unmatched: 12. This CDR3 has 17 residues. CDR3 nucleotides: TGTGCCAGCAGTGAACCCCGGATTGGCGGGGGGTTCAATGAGCAGTTCTTC. This translates into CASSEPRIGGGFNEQFF.

The chain carries TRBV19 and TRBJ1-1; possible D gene TRBD1, 6 bases. V lost 4 bases and J 7 bases, leaving 10 bases between the germline ends. This CDR3 region has 12 residues. Germline V lookup: CDR1 LNHDA, CDR2 SQIVND (reference sequence). The CDR3: CASSTGVGEAFF. The CDR3 DNA reads TGTGCCAGTAGTACAGGGGTTGGTGAAGCTTTCTTT.

V gene TRBV19 combines with J gene TRBJ2-7; TRBD1 might be the D (7 bases). The CDR3 is 15 amino acids. Trimming took off 1 base at V and 4 bases at J, with 14 bases between the two ends. Per the germline V gene, CDR1 is LNHDA and CDR2 is SQIVND (reference sequence). The CDR3: CASSIVVTGRYEQYF. DNA for the CDR3: TGTGCCAGTAGTATAGTCGTGACAGGGAGGTACGAGCAGTACTTC.

Ten or more counts support this clonotype. This chain links TRBV29-1 with TRBJ2-5, with D perhaps TRBD1 (6 bases). V was cut by 6 bases and J by 5 bases, with 13 bases left in between. The CDR3 extends over 12 amino acids. The germline gives CDR1 SQVTM, CDR2 ANQGSEA. The CDR3 DNA is TGCAGCGTCGTACAGGGTCCGGAGACCCAGTACTTC. It specifies CSVVQGPETQYF.

The chain uses TRBV12-3 or TRBV12-4 and TRBJ1-2, with TRBD1 as a possible D gene (5 bases). The CDR3 runs 13 residues. Trimming cost V 2 bases and J 8 bases, with 12 bases left between them. This CDR3 is CASSLKRGTGYTF. CDR3 in DNA: TGTGCCAGCAGTTTAAAACGAGGGACCGGCTACACCTTC.

The rearrangement uses TRBV10-1 and TRBJ2-2, with D uncertain. CDR3 length: 16 amino acids. V gave up 2 bases and J gave up 2 bases, with 12 bases separating them. Germline CDR1 reads WNHNN; CDR2 reads SYGVQD (reference sequence). The CDR3 loop is CASSEGETPNTGELFF. Here the CDR3 DNA reads TGCGCCAGCAGTGAGGGGGAAACCCCCAACACCGGGGAGCTGTTTTTT.

The rearrangement joins TRBV6-2 or TRBV6-3 to TRBJ2-5; D gene uncertain. V lost 6 bases and J 1 base, leaving 6 bases between the germline ends. This CDR3 is 12 amino acids long. Germline loops: CDR1 MNHEY, CDR2 SVGEGT. The CDR3 sequence is CASRAPQETQYF. CDR3 in DNA: TGTGCCAGCAGGGCCCCCCAAGAGACCCAGTACTTC.

V usage is TRBV24-1 and J usage is TRBJ1-1, with 8 bases aligning to TRBD1. This CDR3 has 15 residues. The V gene end was trimmed by 11 bases and the J gene end by 2 bases; junction bases not matched to a gene: 12. Germline CDR1 KGHDR, CDR2 SFDVKD. The CDR3 nucleotides read TGTGCCAGTAGCATTTCGACAGGGGCTAACACTGAAGCTTTCTTT. Its protein is CASSISTGANTEAFF.

To note about this clonotype: With a much larger clone just one base away, this may be a read error. V gene TRBV7-2 combines with J gene TRBJ2-5; 8 bases map to TRBD1. With V trimmed by 0 bases and J by 1 base, 4 bases remained unmatched. This CDR3 is built from 16 residues. Germline V gene data show CDR1 as SGHTA and CDR2 as FQGNSA. The CDR3 DNA reads as TGTGCCAGCAGCTTAGCCGGGACAGGACTCCAAGAGACCCAGTACTTC. Its protein is CASSLAGTGLQETQYF.

The CDR3 protein is CASRPDPRATDTQYF. For the CDR3, the DNA is TGCGCCAGCAGGCCTGACCCCCGGGCCACAGATACGCAGTATTTT. The chain uses TRBV5-1 and TRBJ2-3; D call uncertain. V lost 5 bases and J 2 bases, leaving 15 bases between the germline ends. The CDR3 extends over 15 amino acids. Germline V gene sequence: CDR1 SGHRS, CDR2 YFSETQ.

This clonotype came up once. A junction end diverges from the germline sequence, so it may reflect a read error. The chain employs TRBV10-3 and TRBJ2-5, with 7 bases identical to TRBD1. Germline V gives CDR1 ENHRY, CDR2 SYGVKD. This CDR3 has 13 residues. CDR3 DNA sequence: TGTGCCAGCAGTGTAACAGGGGAAGAGACCCAGTACTTC. Its protein is CASSVTGEETQYF.

The V gene is TRBV5-5, the J gene TRBJ1-1; no definite D call. Trimming stripped 3 bases from V and 3 bases from J, with 18 bases between. The CDR3 sequence is 16 residues long. Germline loops: CDR1 SGHKS, CDR2 YYEKEE (reference sequence). The DNA of the CDR3 is TGTGCCAGCAGCTCGAGGCCCGACTGGCCGGACACTGAAGCTTTCTTT. Its translation: CASSSRPDWPDTEAFF.

V gene TRBV7-2 combines with J gene TRBJ2-7; 7 positions agree with TRBD2. The CDR3 contains 14 residues. The germline V gene encodes CDR1 SGHTA and CDR2 FQGNSA. V trimming: 3 bases; J trimming: 3 bases; junction bases outside the gene matches: 5. The CDR3 region has the DNA TGTGCCAGCAGCTTGGCTAGCGGTGTCTACGAGCAGTACTTC. This sequence encodes CASSLASGVYEQYF.

This rearrangement joins TRBV27 to TRBJ2-1; 12 nucleotides match TRBD1. From germline, CDR1 is MNHEY and CDR2 SMNVEV (reference sequence). Trimming removed 5 bases from V and 7 bases from J; junction bases left unmatched: 9. This CDR3 has 16 residues. In nucleotides, the CDR3 is TGTGCCAGCAGTACTCTTATGGGACAGGGGGCGAATGAGCAGTTCTTC. Protein product: CASSTLMGQGANEQFF.

Ten or more counts support this clonotype. The rearrangement uses TRBV27 and TRBJ2-7; either TRBD1 or TRBD2 may fit D (5 bases each). The CDR3 runs 14 residues. Trimming removed 3 bases from V and 0 bases from J, with 9 bases in between. CDR1 is MNHEY and CDR2 is SMNVEV in the germline V gene (reference sequence). CDR3 loop: CASSFLGDSYEQYF. In nucleotides, the CDR3 is TGTGCCAGCAGTTTTCTGGGGGACTCCTACGAGCAGTACTTC.

In its sample, this clonotype was seen a few times. The genes are TRBV11-1 and TRBJ1-1; no clear D gene. V was clipped by 2 bases and J by 8 bases, with 21 bases between them. CDR1 and CDR2 from the germline V gene are SGHAT and FQDESV (reference sequence). There are 16 residues in the CDR3. The CDR3 spells CASSLKLAASTEEAFF. The CDR3 DNA follows: TGTGCCAGCAGCTTAAAATTAGCAGCGTCGACCGAGGAAGCTTTCTTT. The whole variable domain, remainder taken from reference TRBV11-1 and TRBJ1-1, is EAEVAQSPRYKITEKSQAVAFWCDPISGHATLYWYRQILGQGPELLVQFQDESVVDDSQLPKDRFSAERLKGVDSTLKIQPAELGDSAMYLCASSLKLAASTEEAFFGQGTRLTVV.

The chain employs TRBV2 and TRBJ1-6; 7 bases match TRBD1. The V and J ends lost 8 bases and 5 bases, in that order; junction bases with no gene match: 9. The germline gives CDR1 SNHLY, CDR2 FYNNEI. CDR3 size: 15 residues. The CDR3 DNA reads as TGTGCCAGCGAAGGACAGGCGAACAATAATTCACCCCTCCACTTT. Amino acid sequence: CASEGQANNNSPLHF.

The chain carries TRBV19 and TRBJ1-6; TRBD1 aligns across 7 bases. Germline loops: CDR1 LNHDA, CDR2 SQIVND (reference sequence). CDR3 length: 13 amino acids. V gave up 7 bases and J gave up 7 bases; unmatched junction bases: 4. The CDR3 protein is CASKEQGNSPLHF. CDR3 nucleotide sequence: TGTGCCAGTAAGGAACAGGGGAATTCACCCCTCCACTTT.

The chain uses TRBV19 and TRBJ2-7; 10 bases match TRBD2. V was clipped by 6 bases and J by 0 bases; unmatched bases: 8. The V gene's germline CDR1 is LNHDA and CDR2 SQIVND (reference sequence). This CDR3 spans 16 amino acids. The CDR3 loop reads CASRTTGTSDSYEQYF. As DNA, the CDR3 is TGTGCCAGTAGGACTACTGGGACTAGCGACTCCTACGAGCAGTACTTC.

In regard to this clonotype: It may be a read error: a sequence one base away is much more abundant. This chain links TRBV10-3 with TRBJ1-5; D gene uncertain. The germline V gene has CDR1 ENHRY and CDR2 SYGVKD. The CDR3 contains 14 residues. Trimming removed 5 bases at V and 4 bases at J, with 12 bases between. The CDR3 DNA reads as TGTGCCATCAGTTTACATGAAAGGAATCAGCCCCAGCATTTT. Translation gives CAISLHERNQPQHF.

This clonotype was observed at least ten times. The genes are TRBV2 and TRBJ1-2; the D gene is possibly TRBD1 (5 bases). Trimming cost V 8 bases and J 2 bases, with 15 bases left between them. The CDR3 covers 14 residues. Germline V gives CDR1 SNHLY, CDR2 FYNNEI. CDR3 nucleotide sequence: TGTGCCAGCGAGGGCCTTAGACAGAACTATGGCTACACCTTC. Protein sequence: CASEGLRQNYGYTF.